Listed below are T cell receptor beta chains from one sample, sequenced in a study of blood T cell repertoires in COVID-19. The assay was immunoSEQ multiplex PCR, and TCRdb's table has in-frame clones only and misses some. The data hold about 210,000 clones, with 88% observed a single time. Specimen: peripheral blood. These receptors were taken from a man between 65 and 79 years old with acute or convalescent COVID-19. Both conserved end residues are part of each CDR3. The D gene is left open where the match is weak. Clone size, where shown, is once, few, many, or a class for clones that have expanded.

cdr3_nt	cdr3_aa	v_call	j_call	d_call	clone_size
TGCGCCAGCAGCTTAAGCACTCGCCAAGAGACCCAGTACTTC	CASSLSTRQETQYF	TRBV5-1	TRBJ2-5	-	-
TGTGCCAGCAGCTTGATTCGACTAGCGGGAATAGCGGATACGCAGTATTTT	CASSLIRLAGIADTQYF	TRBV5-6	TRBJ2-3	TRBD2	-
TGTGCCACGTCTCAAGGCCGAGGAACTTACTCTGGAAACACCATATATTTT	CATSQGRGTYSGNTIYF	TRBV19	TRBJ1-3	-	-
TGCAGTGCTAGTGGGTTGAGCGGAGCGCACAATGAGCAGTTCTTC	CSASGLSGAHNEQFF	TRBV20-1	TRBJ2-1	-	-
TGTGCCAGCAGACAGGACTCCTACAATGAGCAGTTCTTC	CASRQDSYNEQFF	TRBV6-5	TRBJ2-1	-	-
TGTGCCAGCAGAGACAGGTCCTACGAGCAGTACTTC	CASRDRSYEQYF	TRBV27	TRBJ2-7	-	-
TGTGCCAGTAGTAGCGGGAGGGCCTCAGAGACCCAGTACTTC	CASSSGRASETQYF	TRBV19	TRBJ2-5	TRBD2	-
TGTGCCAGCAGCCCGGCCGGGACAACGAACACTGAAGCTTTCTTT	CASSPAGTTNTEAFF	TRBV28	TRBJ1-1	-	-
TGTGCCAGCAGCTTAGAAGGGGCCTACAATGAGCAGTTCTTC	CASSLEGAYNEQFF	TRBV11-2	TRBJ2-1	-	few
TGTGCCAGCAGTCTAACCGAGCATAGCAATCAGCCCCAGCATTTT	CASSLTEHSNQPQHF	TRBV2	TRBJ1-5	-	-
TGTGCCAGCAGCCAAGTCCAAGCGGGAGGGGGGAGCCCTTACACAGATACGCAGTATTTT	CASSQVQAGGGSPYTDTQYF	TRBV4-2	TRBJ2-3	TRBD2	once
TGCGCCAGCAGCCCCCCGGGACTAGCGGGAGGGATCGAGAACAATGAGCAGTTCTTC	CASSPPGLAGGIENNEQFF	TRBV4-1	TRBJ2-1	TRBD2	-
TGTGCCAGCAGGAAAGGGGGAGAGGGGGTCCAAGAGACCCAGTACTTC	CASRKGGEGVQETQYF	TRBV7-6	TRBJ2-5	-	-
TGTGCCAGCAGCCACCGGGAGGTGAACACTGAAGCTTTCTTT	CASSHREVNTEAFF	TRBV3-1/TRBV3-2	TRBJ1-1	-	once
TGTGCCAGCAGGATCAGGGATACCCAGCCCCAGCATTTT	CASRIRDTQPQHF	TRBV2	TRBJ1-5	-	-
TGTGCCAGCAGTTTAACAGGGGTAGAGCAGTACTTC	CASSLTGVEQYF	TRBV28	TRBJ2-7	TRBD1	few
TGTGCCAGCGCCTGGCGGGAGGGTGGAGAGACCCAGTACTTC	CASAWREGGETQYF	TRBV19	TRBJ2-5	TRBD2	few
TGTGCCAGCACGACAGACAGGGCCAATCAGCCCCAGCATTTT	CASTTDRANQPQHF	TRBV18	TRBJ1-5	TRBD1	-
TGTGCCACCAGCAGAGATCTGGGCTGGGACACTGAAGCTTTCTTT	CATSRDLGWDTEAFF	TRBV15	TRBJ1-1	-	once
TGTGCCACCAGCAGAGAGCGGCTCGGCAATCAGCCCCAGCATTTT	CATSRERLGNQPQHF	TRBV15	TRBJ1-5	-	few
TGCGCCAGCAGCTTGGTCGGGGGCAATCAGCCCCAGCATTTT	CASSLVGGNQPQHF	TRBV5-1	TRBJ1-5	-	-
TGTGCCAGCAGTTTATCGACGTCGGAACGAGGGAGATTCGAGCAGTACTTC	CASSLSTSERGRFEQYF	TRBV27	TRBJ2-7	-	-
TGTGCCAGCAGCCCGGGGGGGACAGTCTCTGGAAACACCATATATTTT	CASSPGGTVSGNTIYF	TRBV16	TRBJ1-3	TRBD1	-
TGTGCCAGCAGCTTACCCCCGGCTGAAGCTTTCTTT	CASSLPPAEAFF	TRBV7-9	TRBJ1-1	-	-
TGTGCCAGCAGTTTACAGGGAAACAATCAGCCCCAGCATTTT	CASSLQGNNQPQHF	TRBV28	TRBJ1-5	-	-
TGCGCCAGCAGCGGGGGACAGGGGTTTCGTACCGGGGAGCTGTTTTTT	CASSGGQGFRTGELFF	TRBV5-1	TRBJ2-2	TRBD1	-
TGTGCCAGCAGTGAAGGACAGGCGAACACCGGGGAGCTGTTTTTT	CASSEGQANTGELFF	TRBV2	TRBJ2-2	-	-
TGTGCCAGCAGAGGGACAGGGCGCACCTACGAGCAGTACTTC	CASRGTGRTYEQYF	TRBV28	TRBJ2-7	TRBD1	-
TGTGCCAGCAGTTTTACTAGCGATCCCCGAAATGAGCAGTTCTTC	CASSFTSDPRNEQFF	TRBV7-8	TRBJ2-1	TRBD2	once
TGTGCCAGCAGCCGCCCCCCGACAAATGAGCAGTTCTTC	CASSRPPTNEQFF	TRBV7-2	TRBJ2-1	-	-
TGTGCCAGCAGCTTAGATCTGACAGATACGCAGTATTTT	CASSLDLTDTQYF	TRBV11-2	TRBJ2-3	-	few
TGTGCCAGCAGTTCCGGACAGACTAGCAATCAGCCCCAGCATTTT	CASSSGQTSNQPQHF	TRBV27	TRBJ1-5	-	-
TGTGCCAGCAGCTTAAGTTCCCCTCGGGGAGCGAACACCGGGGAGCTGTTTTTT	CASSLSSPRGANTGELFF	TRBV7-3	TRBJ2-2	-	-
TGTGCCAGCTGGTCCGCGGGAGGGACAACCTACGAGCAGTACTTC	CASWSAGGTTYEQYF	TRBV2	TRBJ2-7	TRBD2	-
TGTGCCAGCAGGAGAGCGGGAGGGCCCACAGATACGCAGTATTTT	CASRRAGGPTDTQYF	TRBV5-4	TRBJ2-3	TRBD2	-
TGTGCCATCAGTGAGTCTCTTACAGGGGGTTATGGCTACACCTTC	CAISESLTGGYGYTF	TRBV10-3	TRBJ1-2	TRBD1	-